Listed below are T cell receptor beta chains from one sample, sequenced in a study of Tregs in tolerant kidney transplant recipients. Clones were read by immunoSEQ multiplex PCR, and TCRdb kept only the in-frame ones, dropping some. The sample lists 100,000 to 150,000 clones; around nine tenths were seen once. The sample was CD4+ T cells from blood. Receptors originate from a human donor in good health. Each CDR3 is given with its conserved first and last residue. Fields, in order: J gene, clone size, V gene, D gene, CDR3 protein, CDR3 DNA. A D gene is named only where the DNA matches it firmly. Clone size appears in some rows only: once, few, many, or a class for an expanded clone.

TRBJ1-1 . TRBV18 TRBD1 CASSPGTGVTEAFF TGTGCCAGCTCACCCGGGACAGGGGTTACTGAAGCTTTCTTT
TRBJ2-7 . TRBV7-2 TRBD2 CASSPPHRDLAGSSYEQYF TGTGCCAGCAGCCCACCCCATAGGGATCTAGCGGGGAGCTCCTACGAGCAGTACTTC
TRBJ1-2 once TRBV7-9 . CASSAGLGNYGYTF TGTGCCAGCAGCGCGGGACTTGGTAACTATGGCTACACCTTC
TRBJ2-7 . TRBV12-5 TRBD2 CASGLNPGLAAYEQYF TGTGCTAGTGGTTTGAATCCGGGACTAGCGGCCTACGAGCAGTACTTC
TRBJ1-5 few TRBV5-6 . CASSLGAARSQPQHF TGTGCCAGCAGCTTGGGGGCAGCGAGGAGTCAGCCCCAGCATTTT
TRBJ2-7 . TRBV6-1 . CASSEGGLPEQYF TGTGCCAGCAGTGAAGGGGGCCTACCGGAGCAGTACTTC
TRBJ1-3 . TRBV19 . CASSIVGQTSGNTIYF TGTGCCAGTAGTATCGTCGGACAGACCTCTGGAAACACCATATATTTT
TRBJ2-5 . TRBV5-1 TRBD1 CASSFSGTGQETQYF TGCGCCAGCAGCTTTTCCGGGACAGGGCAAGAGACCCAGTACTTC
TRBJ2-1 . TRBV5-1 . CASSTGRYNEQFF TGCGCCAGCAGCACGGGACGGTACAATGAGCAGTTCTTC
TRBJ2-3 . TRBV10-3 TRBD2 CAPSSVSGGFTDTQYF TGTGCCCCTTCCTCTGTTAGCGGGGGGTTCACAGATACGCAGTATTTT
TRBJ2-7 . TRBV2 . CASRPLEGLSYEQYF TGTGCCAGCAGACCTCTGGAGGGGTTATCCTACGAGCAGTACTTC
TRBJ2-3 . TRBV7-9 TRBD2 CASCKLAGGTDTQYF TGTGCCAGCTGCAAACTAGCGGGGGGCACAGATACGCAGTATTTT
TRBJ1-1 once TRBV5-1 . CASSGNTEAFF TGCGCCAGCAGCGGGAACACTGAAGCTTTCTTT
TRBJ1-2 once TRBV6-5 . CASSYSGTAGSYGYTF TGTGCCAGCAGTTACTCGGGTACAGCTGGCTCCTATGGCTACACCTTC